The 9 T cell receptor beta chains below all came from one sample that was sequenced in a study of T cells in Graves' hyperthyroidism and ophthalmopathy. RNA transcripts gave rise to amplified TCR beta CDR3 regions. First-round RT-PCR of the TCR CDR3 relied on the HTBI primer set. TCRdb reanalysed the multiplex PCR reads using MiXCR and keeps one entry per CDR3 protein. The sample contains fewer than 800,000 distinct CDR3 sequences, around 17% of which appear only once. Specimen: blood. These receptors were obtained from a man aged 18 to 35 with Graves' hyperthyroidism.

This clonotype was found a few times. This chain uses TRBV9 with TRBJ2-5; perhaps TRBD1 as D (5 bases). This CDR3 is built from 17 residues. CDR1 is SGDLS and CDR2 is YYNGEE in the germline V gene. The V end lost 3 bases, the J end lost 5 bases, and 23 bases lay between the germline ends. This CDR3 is CASSADTDTRVWETQYF. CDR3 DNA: TGTGCCAGCAGCGCTGACACGGACACCCGGGTATGGGAGACCCAGTACTTC.

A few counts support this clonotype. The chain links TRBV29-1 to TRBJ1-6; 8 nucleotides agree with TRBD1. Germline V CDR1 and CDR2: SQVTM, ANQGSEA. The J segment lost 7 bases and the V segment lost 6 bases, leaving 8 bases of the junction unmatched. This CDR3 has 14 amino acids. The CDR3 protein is CSVIGQGRNSPLHF. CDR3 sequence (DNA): TGCAGCGTGATTGGACAGGGACGGAATTCACCCCTCCACTTT.

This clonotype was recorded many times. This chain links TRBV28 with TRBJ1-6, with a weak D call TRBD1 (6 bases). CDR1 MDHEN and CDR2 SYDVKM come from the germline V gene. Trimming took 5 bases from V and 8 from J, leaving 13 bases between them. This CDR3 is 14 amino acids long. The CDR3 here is CASSEGQGHSPLHF. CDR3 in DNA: TGTGCCAGCAGTGAGGGGCAGGGGCATTCACCCCTCCACTTT.

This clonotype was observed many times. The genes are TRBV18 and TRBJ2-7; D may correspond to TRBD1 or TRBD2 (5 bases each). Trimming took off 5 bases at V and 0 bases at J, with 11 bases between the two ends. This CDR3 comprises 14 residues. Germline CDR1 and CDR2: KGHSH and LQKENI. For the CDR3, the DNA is TGTGCCAGCTCAGGGACGGCGAGCTCCTACGAGCAGTACTTC. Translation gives CASSGTASSYEQYF.

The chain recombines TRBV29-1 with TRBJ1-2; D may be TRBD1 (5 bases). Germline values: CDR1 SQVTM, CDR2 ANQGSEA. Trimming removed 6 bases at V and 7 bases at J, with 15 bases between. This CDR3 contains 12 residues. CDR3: CSVHEGPGGYTF. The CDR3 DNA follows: TGCAGCGTCCATGAGGGGCCCGGTGGCTACACCTTC.

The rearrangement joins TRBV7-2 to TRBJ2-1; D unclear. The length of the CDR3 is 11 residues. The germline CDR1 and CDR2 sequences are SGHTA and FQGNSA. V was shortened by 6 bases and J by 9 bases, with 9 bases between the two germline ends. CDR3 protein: CASRLLGEQFF. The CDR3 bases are TGTGCCAGCAGGCTTCTCGGTGAGCAGTTCTTC.

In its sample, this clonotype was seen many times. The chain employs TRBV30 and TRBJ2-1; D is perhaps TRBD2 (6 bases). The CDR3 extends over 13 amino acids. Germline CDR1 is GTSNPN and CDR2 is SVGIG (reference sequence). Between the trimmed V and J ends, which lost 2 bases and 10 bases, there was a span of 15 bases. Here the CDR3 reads CAWSSSVQGEQFF. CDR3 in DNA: TGTGCCTGGAGTTCTAGCGTGCAGGGCGAGCAGTTCTTC.

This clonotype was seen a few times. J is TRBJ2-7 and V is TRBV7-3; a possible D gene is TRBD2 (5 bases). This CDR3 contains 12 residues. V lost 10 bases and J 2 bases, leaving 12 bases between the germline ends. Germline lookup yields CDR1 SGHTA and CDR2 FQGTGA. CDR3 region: CATRAGTYEQYF. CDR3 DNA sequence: TGTGCCACCCGGGCCGGGACCTACGAGCAGTACTTC.

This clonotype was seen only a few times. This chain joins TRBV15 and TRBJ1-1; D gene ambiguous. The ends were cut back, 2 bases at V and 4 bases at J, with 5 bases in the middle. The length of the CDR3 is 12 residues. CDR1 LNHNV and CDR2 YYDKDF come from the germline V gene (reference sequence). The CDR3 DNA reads TGTGCCACCAGCAGAAGTGTCACTGAAGCTTTCTTT. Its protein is CATSRSVTEAFF.